A single sample gave rise to the 13 T cell receptor beta chains below, sequenced in a study of blood T cell repertoires in COVID-19. Libraries were prepared by immunoSEQ multiplex PCR; TCRdb keeps only in-frame clonotypes and omits some of them. The sample yields 300,000 to 350,000 clones, roughly 86% seen once. What was sequenced was PBMCs or T cells enriched from blood (not recorded which). Every receptor here comes from a woman aged 18-30 years who had recovered from COVID-19.

The chain recombines TRBV29-1 with TRBJ2-5, with 9 nucleotides matching TRBD1. This CDR3 has 15 amino acids. Germline V gene lookup returns CDR1 SQVTM and CDR2 ANQGSEA. Trimming took 4 bases from V and 2 from J; bases not matched to a gene: 8. The CDR3 DNA sequence: TGCAGCGTTGGAGACAGGGGGACTCTGCAAGAGACCCAGTACTTC. This sequence encodes CSVGDRGTLQETQYF. Full variable domain (outside the CDR3, taken from reference TRBV29-1 and TRBJ2-5): SAVISQKPSRDICQRGTSLTIQCQVDSQVTMMFWYRQQPGQSLTLIATANQGSEATYESGFVIDKFPISRPNLTFSTLTVSNMSPEDSSIYLCSVGDRGTLQETQYFGPGTRLLVL.

The chain employs TRBV18 and TRBJ2-1; D might be TRBD1 (5 bases). The germline V gene has CDR1 KGHSH and CDR2 LQKENI. The CDR3 spans 19 residues. Deletions cut 1 base from V and 0 bases from J, with 19 bases between. The CDR3 DNA reads as TGTGCCAGCTCACCACTTCCCTTAGGACACCTTAGCTCCTACAATGAGCAGTTCTTC. Translated: CASSPLPLGHLSSYNEQFF. Full variable domain (remainder filled in from reference TRBV18 and TRBJ2-1): NAGVMQNPRHLVRRRGQEARLRCSPMKGHSHVYWYRQLPEEGLKFMVYLQKENIIDESGMPKERFSAEFPKEGPSILRIQQVVRGDSAAYFCASSPLPLGHLSSYNEQFFGPGTRLTVL.

The genes are TRBV4-2 and TRBJ1-4; 10 bases are shared with TRBD1. Germline trimming cut 4 bases from V and 6 bases from J; bases unmatched to any gene: 11. The CDR3 totals 17 residues. In germline, CDR1 is LGHNA, CDR2 YNFKEQ. The CDR3 DNA follows: TGTGCCAGCAGCCGAGGACAGGGGGGGAAAGGACATGAAAAACTGTTTTTT. Translated, it gives CASSRGQGGKGHEKLFF.

The chain is built from TRBV18 and TRBJ1-5; D is unclear. CDR3 length: 13 amino acids. Trimming removed 4 bases at V and 0 bases at J, with 4 bases between. The germline CDR1 and CDR2 sequences are KGHSH and LQKENI. The CDR3 sequence is CASSRDSNQPQHF. CDR3 coding DNA: TGTGCCAGCTCACGAGATAGCAATCAGCCCCAGCATTTT. The variable domain in full, with the rest retrieved from reference TRBV18 and TRBJ1-5, is NAGVMQNPRHLVRRRGQEARLRCSPMKGHSHVYWYRQLPEEGLKFMVYLQKENIIDESGMPKERFSAEFPKEGPSILRIQQVVRGDSAAYFCASSRDSNQPQHFGDGTRLSIL.

The chain recombines TRBV14 with TRBJ1-5; D unclear. This CDR3 spans 13 amino acids. In germline, CDR1 is SGHDN, CDR2 FVKESK. Between the trimmed V and J ends, which lost 4 bases and 1 base, there was a span of 5 bases. The CDR3, as DNA: TGTGCCAGCAGCCTAATGAGCAATCAGCCCCAGCATTTT. Amino acids: CASSLMSNQPQHF.

The V and J genes are TRBV6-2 or TRBV6-3 and TRBJ2-1; 8 positions match TRBD2. This CDR3 has 16 residues. Germline CDR1 is MNHEY and CDR2 is SVGEGT. Trimming took 7 bases from V and 7 from J; bases not matched to a gene: 15. As DNA, the CDR3 is TGTGCCAGCACCCCCTTACTTAGCGGGATTCGGAATGAGCAGTTCTTC. This encodes CASTPLLSGIRNEQFF.

The gene calls are TRBV4-1 and TRBJ1-1, with 8 bases fitting TRBD1. CDR3 length: 14 residues. Germline assignment: CDR1 MGHRA and CDR2 YSYEKL. J lost 7 bases, V lost 1 base, and 5 bases had no gene match. CDR3 DNA: TGCGCCAGCAGCCAAGCCGGACAGGGTGTTGAAGCTTTCTTT. This translates into CASSQAGQGVEAFF.

This clone was seen a single time. The chain carries TRBV6-5 and TRBJ2-7; D possibly corresponds to TRBD2 (6 bases). This CDR3 has 14 residues. The V end lost 6 bases, the J end lost 2 bases, and 14 bases lay between the germline ends. Germline CDR1 reads MNHEY; CDR2 reads SVGAGI. The CDR3 DNA is TGTGCCAGCAGGAGGGCAGCGGGCCCCTACGAGCAGTACTTC. The encoded protein is CASRRAAGPYEQYF.

The chain recombines TRBV28 with TRBJ1-1; tentative D call: TRBD1 (6 bases). Per the germline V gene, CDR1 is MDHEN and CDR2 is SYDVKM. CDR3 size: 16 residues. Trimming stripped 8 bases from V and 2 bases from J, with 21 bases between. Here the CDR3 reads CASWALAGHINTEAFF. CDR3 coding DNA: TGTGCCAGCTGGGCCTTAGCGGGACACATAAACACTGAAGCTTTCTTT.

The rearrangement uses TRBV7-9 and TRBJ2-5; 10 positions agree with TRBD2. Per germline, CDR1 SEHNR and CDR2 FQNEAQ (reference sequence). The CDR3 covers 15 residues. With 5 bases clipped from V and 3 bases from J, the junction kept 6 bases outside the gene matches. This CDR3 is CASSLTGTSEETQYF. The DNA of the CDR3 is TGTGCCAGCAGCCTCACCGGGACTAGCGAAGAGACCCAGTACTTC.

V and J are TRBV19 and TRBJ1-1; a possible D gene is TRBD1 (5 bases). Between the trimmed V and J ends, which lost 7 bases and 2 bases, there was a span of 14 bases. The CDR3 has 14 amino acids. Germline CDR1 and CDR2: LNHDA and SQIVND (reference sequence). CDR3: CASIPTGENTEAFF. The CDR3 nucleotides read TGTGCCAGTATACCGACGGGGGAAAACACTGAAGCTTTCTTT.

J is TRBJ1-2 and V is TRBV6-5; TRBD1 matches 8 bases. The germline V gene has CDR1 MNHEY and CDR2 SVGAGI. This CDR3 is built from 14 residues. With 8 bases clipped from V and 4 bases from J, the junction kept 9 bases outside the gene matches. The CDR3 region has the DNA TGTGCCAGCGGGTTCAGGGGGCTCGGCTATGGCTACACCTTC. This gives the protein CASGFRGLGYGYTF.

The chain has TRBV7-2 and TRBJ2-1, with D unresolved. Trimming shortened V by 5 bases and J by 7 bases, and 12 bases separated the two germline ends. Germline CDR1 reads SGHTA; CDR2 reads FQGNSA. CDR3 length: 13 amino acids. The CDR3 bases are TGTGCCAGCAGCATGACTCGAGTAAATGAGCAGTTCTTC. It specifies CASSMTRVNEQFF.